Each of the 15 T cell receptor beta chains below was sequenced from the same sample in a study of response to subunit inactivated influenza vaccine. TCRdb analysed the RT-PCR reads with MiXCR anew, one entry per CDR3 protein. The table has 750,000 to 850,000 distinct CDR3 sequences, 18% seen once. This sample comprised PBMCs from blood, obtained roughly 5 days after vaccination. These receptors came from a man in his forties or fifties who received an inactivated influenza vaccine.

J is TRBJ1-1 and V is TRBV7-9; D not resolved. Germline CDR1 is SEHNR and CDR2 is FQNEAQ (reference sequence). CDR3 length: 16 amino acids. V lost 2 bases and J 6 bases, leaving 19 bases between the germline ends. This chain's CDR3 is CASSLSGEGISAEAFF. In DNA, the CDR3 is TGTGCCAGCAGCTTATCGGGTGAGGGAATATCGGCTGAAGCTTTCTTT.

This chain joins TRBV6-5 and TRBJ2-6; D perhaps matches TRBD2 (6 bases). Trimming stripped 4 bases from V and 0 bases from J, with 19 bases between. Germline V gene data show CDR1 as MNHEY and CDR2 as SVGAGI. CDR3 size: 19 residues. CDR3 in DNA: TGTGCCAGCAGTTCGGGACTTCCGACCTTTAACTCTGGGGCCAACGTCCTGACTTTC. Its translation is CASSSGLPTFNSGANVLTF.

V is TRBV7-9 and J is TRBJ2-5; D not certain. Germline V gene data show CDR1 as SEHNR and CDR2 as FQNEAQ (reference sequence). The CDR3 extends over 14 amino acids. Trimming left V 3 bases short and J 1 base short, with 9 bases between. For the CDR3, the DNA is TGTGCCAGCAGCTTTCTGCAGGTCCAAGAGACCCAGTACTTC. This gives the protein CASSFLQVQETQYF.

This clonotype appeared a few times. The genes are TRBV6-5 and TRBJ2-1; D may be TRBD1 (5 bases). The length of the CDR3 is 15 residues. Deletions cut 0 bases from V and 3 bases from J, with 9 bases between. From germline, CDR1 is MNHEY and CDR2 SVGAGI. Written as DNA, the CDR3 is TGTGCCAGCAGTTACTCTGACAGTGTCTACAATGAGCAGTTCTTC. Protein: CASSYSDSVYNEQFF.

This clonotype was seen only a few times. This chain uses TRBV6-1 with TRBJ2-3; no reliable D call. This CDR3 is built from 15 residues. V was trimmed by 6 bases and J by 1 base, leaving 14 bases between them. The germline V gene encodes CDR1 MNHNS and CDR2 SASEGT. The CDR3 DNA reads as TGTGCCAGCAGGGCCTTTCATCAATGCACAGATACGCAGTATTTT. Translation gives CASRAFHQCTDTQYF.

A few counts support this clonotype. The chain is built from TRBV20-1 and TRBJ2-1; 8 bases agree with TRBD2. CDR1 and CDR2 (germline): DFQATT, SNEGSKA (reference sequence). This CDR3 comprises 12 residues. V lost 3 bases and J lost 9; bases outside the gene matches: 4. The CDR3 protein is CSASGGGREQFF. CDR3 nucleotides: TGCAGTGCTAGCGGGGGGGGTCGTGAGCAGTTCTTC.

This clonotype was observed a few times. The chain couples TRBV7-9 to TRBJ2-5; TRBD1 agrees at 7 bases. Trimming cost V 5 bases and J 4 bases; bases outside gene matches: 10. Looked up from germline, CDR1 is SEHNR and CDR2 is FQNEAQ (reference sequence). This CDR3 region has 15 residues. CDR3 sequence (DNA): TGTGCCAGCAGCCTACGACAGGGAAATGGAGAGACCCAGTACTTC. Translating gives CASSLRQGNGETQYF.

This clonotype was picked up many times. The DNA of the CDR3 is TGTGCCAGCAGTTACAACGTTGGCACAGATACGCAGTATTTT. It encodes CASSYNVGTDTQYF. The chain employs TRBV12-3 or TRBV12-4 and TRBJ2-3; D unclear. The germline V and J ends were trimmed by 4 bases and 1 base, with 9 bases remaining between them. The CDR3 spans 14 residues.

The chain combines TRBV6-2 or TRBV6-3 with TRBJ2-1, with 9 positions matching TRBD2. The V gene's germline CDR1 is MNHEY and CDR2 SVGEGT. The CDR3 extends over 15 amino acids. Losses at the gene ends were 4 bases for V and 6 bases for J; bases not matched to a gene: 7. CDR3 residues: CASSSGTSSSNEQFF. In DNA, the CDR3 is TGTGCCAGCAGTTCCGGGACTAGCAGCAGCAATGAGCAGTTCTTC.

The chain links TRBV10-3 to TRBJ2-2; 7 bases agree with TRBD1. Germline V CDR1 and CDR2: ENHRY, SYGVKD. The J segment lost 2 bases and the V segment lost 10 bases, leaving 10 bases of the junction unmatched. CDR3 length equals 15 residues. CDR3 amino acids: CATNIGTVNTGELFF. In nucleotides, the CDR3 is TGTGCCACCAATATTGGGACAGTAAACACCGGGGAGCTGTTTTTT.

The gene calls are TRBV28 and TRBJ2-7, with a possible D match to TRBD1 (6 bases). The CDR3 length is 13 residues. Germline V gene data show CDR1 as MDHEN and CDR2 as SYDVKM. V was cut by 7 bases and J by 2 bases, with 12 bases left in between. CDR3 loop: CASMRQEPYEQYF. The CDR3 bases are TGTGCCAGCATGAGACAGGAACCCTACGAGCAGTACTTC. Full variable domain (remainder filled in from reference TRBV28 and TRBJ2-7): DVKVTQSSRYLVKRTGEKVFLECVQDMDHENMFWYRQDPGLGLRLIYFSYDVKMKEKGDIPEGYSVSREKKERFSLILESASTNQTSMYLCASMRQEPYEQYFGPGTRLTVT.

This clonotype has a handful of counts. This rearrangement joins TRBV2 to TRBJ2-1; D is perhaps TRBD1 (6 bases). The CDR3 totals 12 residues. Between the trimmed V and J ends, which lost 7 bases and 10 bases, there was a span of 14 bases. Germline-derived CDR1 and CDR2 are SNHLY and FYNNEI. CDR3 in DNA: TGTGCCAGCACCATTCTCGGGACAGAGCAGTTCTTC. This codes for CASTILGTEQFF.

The J gene is TRBJ1-1, the V gene TRBV20-1, with D maybe TRBD1 (5 bases). Per germline, CDR1 DFQATT and CDR2 SNEGSKA (reference sequence). The CDR3 consists of 14 residues. V lost 2 bases, J lost 4 bases, and 14 bases lay in between. The CDR3 coding sequence is TGCAGTGCTAGATTGGGGGGTCCGGGCACTGAAGCTTTCTTT. It specifies CSARLGGPGTEAFF.

This clonotype was observed a few times. This sequence joins TRBV11-2 and TRBJ2-1; 11 nucleotides line up with TRBD2. The CDR3 extends over 15 amino acids. The trim removed 3 bases at V and 8 bases at J, leaving 6 bases unmatched. Germline assignment: CDR1 SGHAT and CDR2 FQNNGV. CDR3 residues: CASSFTSGRTYEQFF. The CDR3 DNA sequence: TGTGCCAGCAGCTTCACTAGCGGGAGAACGTATGAGCAGTTCTTC.

CDR3 nucleotide sequence: TGTGCCAGCAGTGAAAGTAGGGGGGGAGAAGGTCTTCAGCCCCAGCATTTT. It encodes CASSESRGGEGLQPQHF. The gene calls are TRBV25-1 and TRBJ1-5, with a tentative D call TRBD1 (6 bases). Deletions cut 2 bases from V and 6 bases from J, with 20 bases between. The germline gives CDR1 MGHDK, CDR2 SYGVNS. This CDR3 contains 17 residues.